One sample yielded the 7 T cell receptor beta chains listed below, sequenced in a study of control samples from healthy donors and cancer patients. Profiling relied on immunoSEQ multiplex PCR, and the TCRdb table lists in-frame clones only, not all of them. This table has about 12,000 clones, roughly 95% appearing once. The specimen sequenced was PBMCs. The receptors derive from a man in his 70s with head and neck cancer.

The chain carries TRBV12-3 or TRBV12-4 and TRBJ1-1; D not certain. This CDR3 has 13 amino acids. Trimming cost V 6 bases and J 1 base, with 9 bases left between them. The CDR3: CASRADENTEAFF. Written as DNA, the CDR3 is TGTGCCAGCAGGGCCGATGAGAACACTGAAGCTTTCTTT.

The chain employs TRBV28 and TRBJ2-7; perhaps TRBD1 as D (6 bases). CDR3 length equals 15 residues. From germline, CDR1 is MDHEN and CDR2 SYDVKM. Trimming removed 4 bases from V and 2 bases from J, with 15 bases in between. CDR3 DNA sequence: TGTGCCAGCAGTTCACCACAGGGCCCCCCCTACGAGCAGTACTTC. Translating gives CASSSPQGPPYEQYF.

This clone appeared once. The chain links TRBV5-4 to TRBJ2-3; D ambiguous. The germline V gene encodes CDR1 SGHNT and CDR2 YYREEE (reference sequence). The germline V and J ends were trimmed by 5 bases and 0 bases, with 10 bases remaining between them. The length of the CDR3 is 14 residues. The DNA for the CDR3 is TGTGCCAGCAGGCCTTCGGGCAGCACAGATACGCAGTATTTT. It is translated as CASRPSGSTDTQYF.

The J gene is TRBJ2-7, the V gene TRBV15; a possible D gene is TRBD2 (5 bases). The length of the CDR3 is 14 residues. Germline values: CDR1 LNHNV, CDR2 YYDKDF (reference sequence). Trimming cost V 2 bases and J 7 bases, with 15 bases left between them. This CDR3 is CATSRIKGSGEQYF. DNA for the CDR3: TGTGCCACCAGCAGAATCAAGGGTTCGGGGGAGCAGTACTTC. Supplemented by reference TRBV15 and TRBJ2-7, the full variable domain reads DAMVIQNPRYQVTQFGKPVTLSCSQTLNHNVMYWYQQKSSQAPKLLFHYYDKDFNNEADTPDNFQSRRPNTSFCFLDIRSPGLGDTAMYLCATSRIKGSGEQYFGPGTRLTVT.

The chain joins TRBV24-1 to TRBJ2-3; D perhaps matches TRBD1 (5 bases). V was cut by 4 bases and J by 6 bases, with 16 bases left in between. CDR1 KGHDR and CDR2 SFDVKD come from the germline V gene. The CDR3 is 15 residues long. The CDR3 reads CATSDAKGPGDTQYF. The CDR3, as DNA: TGTGCCACCAGTGACGCCAAGGGGCCTGGGGATACGCAGTATTTT.

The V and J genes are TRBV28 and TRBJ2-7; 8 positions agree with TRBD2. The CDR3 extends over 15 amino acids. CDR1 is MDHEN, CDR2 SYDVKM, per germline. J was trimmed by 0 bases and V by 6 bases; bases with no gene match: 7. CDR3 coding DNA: TGTGCCAGCAGGGTCGGTGGGACTAGCTCCTACGAGCAGTACTTC. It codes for CASRVGGTSSYEQYF.

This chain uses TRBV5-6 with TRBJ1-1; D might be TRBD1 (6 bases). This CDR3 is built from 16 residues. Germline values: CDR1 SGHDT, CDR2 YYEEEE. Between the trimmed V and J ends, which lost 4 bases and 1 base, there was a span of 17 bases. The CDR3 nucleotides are TGTGCCAGCAGCCGTCCAACGGCCAGGGGGAACACTGAAGCTTTCTTT. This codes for CASSRPTARGNTEAFF.